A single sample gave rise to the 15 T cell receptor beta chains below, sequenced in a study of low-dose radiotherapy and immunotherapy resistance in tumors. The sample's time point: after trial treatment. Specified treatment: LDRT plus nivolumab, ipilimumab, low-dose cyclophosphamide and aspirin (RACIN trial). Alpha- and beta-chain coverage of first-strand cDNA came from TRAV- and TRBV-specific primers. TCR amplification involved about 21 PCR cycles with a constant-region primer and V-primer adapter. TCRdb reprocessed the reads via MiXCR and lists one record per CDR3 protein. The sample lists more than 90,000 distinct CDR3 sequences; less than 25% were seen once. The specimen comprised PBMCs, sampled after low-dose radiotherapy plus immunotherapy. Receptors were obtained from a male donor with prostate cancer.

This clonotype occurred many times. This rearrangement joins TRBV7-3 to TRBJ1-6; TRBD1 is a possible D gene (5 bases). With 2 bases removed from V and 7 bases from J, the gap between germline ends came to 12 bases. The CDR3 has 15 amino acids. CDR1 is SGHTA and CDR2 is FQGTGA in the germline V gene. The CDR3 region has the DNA TGTGCCAGCAGCTTATCGGGACGGTCCAATTCACCCCTCCACTTT. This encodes CASSLSGRSNSPLHF.

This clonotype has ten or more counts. The chain's CDR3 is CASSLGGVKDTQYF. CDR3 DNA sequence: TGCGCCAGCAGCCTGGGGGGGGTCAAAGATACGCAGTATTTT. The chain carries TRBV5-1 and TRBJ2-3; 7 bases match TRBD2. With 4 bases clipped from V and 5 bases from J, the junction kept 7 bases outside the gene matches. The CDR3 covers 14 residues. Germline-derived CDR1 and CDR2 are SGHRS and YFSETQ.

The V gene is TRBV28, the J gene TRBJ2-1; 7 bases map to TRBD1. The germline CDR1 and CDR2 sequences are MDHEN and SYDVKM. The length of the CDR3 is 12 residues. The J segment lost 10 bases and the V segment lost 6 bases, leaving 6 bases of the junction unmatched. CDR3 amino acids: CASRQTGREQFF. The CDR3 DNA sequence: TGTGCCAGCAGGCAGACAGGGCGCGAGCAGTTCTTC.

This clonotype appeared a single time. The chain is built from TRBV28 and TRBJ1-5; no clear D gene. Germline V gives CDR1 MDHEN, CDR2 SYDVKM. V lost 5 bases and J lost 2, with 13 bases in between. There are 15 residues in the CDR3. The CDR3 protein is CASSRSTEGNQPQHF. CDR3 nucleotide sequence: TGTGCCAGCAGTCGGTCCACCGAGGGCAATCAGCCCCAGCATTTT. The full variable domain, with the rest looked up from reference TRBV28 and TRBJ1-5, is DVKVTQSSRYLVKRTGEKVFLECVQDMDHENMFWYRQDPGLGLRLIYFSYDVKMKEKGDIPEGYSVSREKKERFSLILESASTNQTSMYLCASSRSTEGNQPQHFGDGTRLSIL.

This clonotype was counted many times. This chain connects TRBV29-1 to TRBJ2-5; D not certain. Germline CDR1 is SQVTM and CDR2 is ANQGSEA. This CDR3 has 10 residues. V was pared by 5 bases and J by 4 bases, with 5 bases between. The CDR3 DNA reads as TGCAGCGTTTTGCTAGAGACCCAGTACTTC. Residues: CSVLLETQYF.

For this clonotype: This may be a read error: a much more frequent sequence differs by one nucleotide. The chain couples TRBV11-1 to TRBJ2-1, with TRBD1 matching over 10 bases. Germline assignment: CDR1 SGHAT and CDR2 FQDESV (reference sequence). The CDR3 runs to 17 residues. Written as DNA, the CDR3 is TGTGCCAGCAGCGACCAGGCGACAGGGGGCCCATCCAATGAGCTGTTCTTC. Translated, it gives CASSDQATGGPSNELFF. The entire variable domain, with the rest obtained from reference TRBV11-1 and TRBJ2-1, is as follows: EAEVAQSPRYKITEKSQAVAFWCDPISGHATLYWYRQILGQGPELLVQFQDESVVDDSQLPKDRFSAERLKGVDSTLKIQPAELGDSAMYLCASSDQATGGPSNELFFGPGTRLTVL.

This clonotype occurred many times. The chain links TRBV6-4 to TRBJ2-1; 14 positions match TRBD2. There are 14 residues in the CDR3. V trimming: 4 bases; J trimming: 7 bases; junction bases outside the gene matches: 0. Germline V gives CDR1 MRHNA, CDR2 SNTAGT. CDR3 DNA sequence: TGTGCCAGCAGTGGACTAGCGGGGGGGAATGAGCAGTTCTTC. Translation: CASSGLAGGNEQFF.

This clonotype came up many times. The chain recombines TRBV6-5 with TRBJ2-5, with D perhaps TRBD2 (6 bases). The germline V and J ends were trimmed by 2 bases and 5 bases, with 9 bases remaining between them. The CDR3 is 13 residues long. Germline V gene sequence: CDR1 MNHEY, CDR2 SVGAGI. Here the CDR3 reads CASSYGGLETQYF. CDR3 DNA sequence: TGTGCCAGCAGTTACGGGGGGTTGGAGACCCAGTACTTC.

The CDR3: CSAGTGWGNQPQHF. The CDR3 DNA reads TGCAGTGCGGGGACAGGGTGGGGCAATCAGCCCCAGCATTTT. The chain joins TRBV20-1 to TRBJ1-5; 9 bases are shared with TRBD1. Germline loops: CDR1 DFQATT, CDR2 SNEGSKA (reference sequence). This CDR3 region has 14 residues. Losses at the gene ends were 6 bases for V and 2 bases for J; bases not matched to a gene: 5.

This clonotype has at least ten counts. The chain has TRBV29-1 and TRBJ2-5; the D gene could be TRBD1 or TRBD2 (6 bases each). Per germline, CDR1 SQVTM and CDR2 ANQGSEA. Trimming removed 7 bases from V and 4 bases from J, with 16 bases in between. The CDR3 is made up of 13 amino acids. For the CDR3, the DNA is TGCAGCGCCCAAGTGGGGGGCCTAGAGACCCAGTACTTC. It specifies CSAQVGGLETQYF. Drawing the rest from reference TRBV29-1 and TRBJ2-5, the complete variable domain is SAVISQKPSRDICQRGTSLTIQCQVDSQVTMMFWYRQQPGQSLTLIATANQGSEATYESGFVIDKFPISRPNLTFSTLTVSNMSPEDSSIYLCSAQVGGLETQYFGPGTRLLVL.

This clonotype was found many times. The CDR3 DNA follows: TGTGCCTGGACCACAACAGGGGTGGGGGAGCAGTACTTC. Protein: CAWTTTGVGEQYF. V is TRBV30 and J is TRBJ2-7; 7 bases align to TRBD1. CDR1 is GTSNPN and CDR2 is SVGIG in the germline V gene (reference sequence). V was clipped by 4 bases and J by 7 bases; unmatched bases: 10. The CDR3 sequence is 13 residues long.

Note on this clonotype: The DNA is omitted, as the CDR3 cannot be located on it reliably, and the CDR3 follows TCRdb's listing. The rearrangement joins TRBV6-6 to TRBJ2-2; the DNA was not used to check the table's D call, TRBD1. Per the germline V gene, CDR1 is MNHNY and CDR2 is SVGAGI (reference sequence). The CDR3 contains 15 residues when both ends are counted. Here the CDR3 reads CASSDTGYTGELFFF.

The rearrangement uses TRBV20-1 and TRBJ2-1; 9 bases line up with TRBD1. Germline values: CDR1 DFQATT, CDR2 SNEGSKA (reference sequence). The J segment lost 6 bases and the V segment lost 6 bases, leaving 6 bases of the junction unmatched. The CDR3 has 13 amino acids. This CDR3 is CSAPTGGRNEQFF. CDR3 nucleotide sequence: TGCAGTGCACCAACAGGGGGCCGCAATGAGCAGTTCTTC.

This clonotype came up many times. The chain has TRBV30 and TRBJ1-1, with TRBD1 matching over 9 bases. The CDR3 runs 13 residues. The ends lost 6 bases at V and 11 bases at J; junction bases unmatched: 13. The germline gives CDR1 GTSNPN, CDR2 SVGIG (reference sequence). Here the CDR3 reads CACTQGAKARAFF. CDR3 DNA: TGTGCCTGCACACAGGGGGCCAAAGCTCGGGCTTTCTTT.

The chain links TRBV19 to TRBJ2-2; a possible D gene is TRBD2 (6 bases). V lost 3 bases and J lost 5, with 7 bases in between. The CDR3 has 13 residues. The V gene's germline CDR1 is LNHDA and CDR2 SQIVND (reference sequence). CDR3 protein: CASSMGGTGELFF. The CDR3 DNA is TGTGCCAGTAGTATGGGAGGTACCGGGGAGCTGTTTTTT.